The T cell receptor (beta chain) described here comes from a study of T cells in Graves' hyperthyroidism and ophthalmopathy. Study outcomes and limitations: It was a median around seven months before onset that the model predicted ophthalmopathy. Most clonotypes expanded in the thyroid (above 0.001) were also present in blood.

CDR3 length equals 13 residues. V gave up 3 bases and J gave up 6 bases; unmatched junction bases: 3. CDR1 and CDR2 (germline): MGHRA, YSYEKL. RNA transcripts served as the template for amplifying TCR beta CDR3 regions. HTBI primers were employed in a first-round RT-PCR of the TCR CDR3. TCRdb re-called the multiplex PCR reads with MiXCR, one entry per CDR3 protein. The data hold more than 75,000 distinct CDR3 sequences, with roughly 49% observed a single time. Concerning this clonotype: What it recognizes is unknown.

Hyperthyroidism had been newly diagnosed in patients aged 18 to 65, and its duration was under 2 months. PBMCs stemmed from under 11 ml fresh peripheral blood. V is TRBV4-1 and J is TRBJ2-7; 9 bases agree with TRBD1. Sequencing was done on a sample of blood. The TCR comes from a woman aged 40 to 55 with Graves' hyperthyroidism. The CDR3 protein is CASSQGTGSEQYF. The CDR3 DNA is TGCGCCAGCAGCCAGGGGACAGGGTCCGAGCAGTACTTC.